One T cell receptor (beta chain) is described in this entry. Its antigen is not known. This specimen belongs to a study of STAT5B mutations in CD4+ large granular lymphocyte leukemia. This CDR3 is built from 12 residues. V shed 5 bases and J shed 7 bases, with 11 bases lying between them. CDR1 and CDR2 from the germline V gene are MNHNS and SASEGT. Clones were sequenced by immunoSEQ multiplex PCR, and TCRdb holds only the in-frame ones, with some missing. The repertoire holds fewer than 45,000 clones, with 80% to 90% as singletons. Overall study findings and caveats: Without putative leukemic clones, patient CD4-sorted repertoires remained more clonal than healthy CD4+ repertoires. Main leukemic clonotypes were patient-specific, but roughly 25% appeared at low frequency elsewhere. 8/27 top patient clones versus 2/35 control clones were TRBV06-family.

This chain joins TRBV6-1 and TRBJ1-2; possible D gene TRBD1, 6 bases. The TCR sequence derives from a human donor in good health. Material for sequencing was CD4+ T cells from blood buffy coats. As DNA, the CDR3 is TGTGCCAGCAGTACAGGGATTCGTGGCTACACCTTC. Translating it yields CASSTGIRGYTF.